This is a list of T cell receptor beta chains from one sample in a study of chemoradiotherapy in HPV16-positive cancers. Libraries were prepared by immunoSEQ multiplex PCR; TCRdb keeps only in-frame clonotypes and omits some of them. The sample includes 7,500 to 9,500 clones, less than 75% of them seen just once. This sample was obtained from a patient who underwent chemoradiotherapy. These receptors were collected from a human donor with HPV-associated anogenital cancer. The CDR3 runs from the conserved cysteine through the conserved F or W. A D gene is named only where the DNA matches it firmly. The size of a clone is reported for some rows only, either as once, few or many, or as a class for expanded clones.

NA	TRBJ2-7	TRBV27	NA	TGTGCCAGCAGTCCCTCCGAGGCAGGGGCCTACGAGCAGTACTTC	CASSPSEAGAYEQYF
few	TRBJ2-1	TRBV4-2	NA	TGTGCCAGCAGCCAAGACCCCCGCTCCTACAATGAGCAGTTCTTC	CASSQDPRSYNEQFF
NA	TRBJ1-4	TRBV5-6	TRBD1	TGTGCCAGCAGCCTGACAGGGGATAATGAAAAACTGTTTTTT	CASSLTGDNEKLFF
NA	TRBJ1-5	TRBV27	NA	TGTGCCAGCAGTTTTCAGGGTGCCCTTAATCAGCCCCAGCATTTT	CASSFQGALNQPQHF
once	TRBJ1-1	TRBV5-1	NA	TGCGCCAGCAGCGCCACTCCAGGGTTACTAATGAACACTGAAGCTTTCTTT	CASSATPGLLMNTEAFF
NA	TRBJ2-3	TRBV5-1	NA	TGCGCCAGCAGCTTGGATCAGGGTGGGGATACGCAGTATTTT	CASSLDQGGDTQYF
NA	TRBJ2-7	TRBV4-2	NA	TGTGCCAGCAGCCAAGATCTGGACAGCTCCTACGAGCAGTACTTC	CASSQDLDSSYEQYF
NA	TRBJ2-3	TRBV4-1	NA	TGCGCCAGCAGCCAACTTCCTAGCACAGATACGCAGTATTTT	CASSQLPSTDTQYF
few	TRBJ2-3	TRBV2	NA	TGTGCCAGCAGTGAGAGGGTCAGGGGCGCAGGGGATACGCAGTATTTT	CASSERVRGAGDTQYF
once	TRBJ2-3	TRBV5-1	TRBD1	TGCGCCAGCAGCTCCCGGACAGGCAAAGATACGCAGTATTTT	CASSSRTGKDTQYF
NA	TRBJ1-2	TRBV6-1	TRBD1	TGTGCCAGCAGTTCCGGACAGGTGGGGCTAAGTGGCTACACCTTC	CASSSGQVGLSGYTF
NA	TRBJ1-2	TRBV4-3	NA	TGCGCCAGCAGCCCCGAGGCAGGGAACTATGGCTACACCTTC	CASSPEAGNYGYTF
NA	TRBJ2-7	TRBV5-4	NA	TGTGCCAGCAGCATAAAACCGGGAACGCAGGTGGAGCAGTACTTC	CASSIKPGTQVEQYF
NA	TRBJ2-6	TRBV4-1	NA	TGCGCCAGCAGCTGGGACCTCGGCTCTGGGGCCAACGTCCTGACTTTC	CASSWDLGSGANVLTF
NA	TRBJ2-5	TRBV5-1	NA	TGCGCCAGCAGAAGTCATCTTGGGGGGCGTCAAGAGACCCAGTACTTC	CASRSHLGGRQETQYF
NA	TRBJ1-1	TRBV7-2	NA	TGTGCCAGCAGCTTCCAGGGGAGAAACACTGAAGCTTTCTTT	CASSFQGRNTEAFF
NA	TRBJ2-1	TRBV6-5	NA	TGTGCCAGCAGTTCTAACTTTCACAATGAGCAGTTCTTC	CASSSNFHNEQFF
NA	TRBJ2-7	TRBV19	TRBD1	TGTGCCAGTACCCCAGACAGGGGGGGGGAGCAGTACTTC	CASTPDRGGEQYF
NA	TRBJ2-4	TRBV29-1	NA	TGCAGCGTTGAAAACACAGGGAACATTCAGTACTTC	CSVENTGNIQYF
few	TRBJ2-1	TRBV7-2	TRBD2	TGTGCCAGCAGCTTAGAAGCGGGGGGAACCTTGTTCTTC	CASSLEAGGTLFF
NA	TRBJ1-1	TRBV9	NA	TGTGCCAGCAGCGCACGACAGGCGAACACTGAAGCTTTCTTT	CASSARQANTEAFF
NA	TRBJ2-7	TRBV28	NA	TGTGCCAGCAGGGATCCACGGGCGAACTACGAGCAGTACTTC	CASRDPRANYEQYF
NA	TRBJ1-2	TRBV7-2	NA	TGTGCCAGCAGCTTAGCTCCGACAGCCCGTGGCTACACCTTC	CASSLAPTARGYTF
NA	TRBJ1-4	TRBV28	NA	TGTGCCAGCAGTCTATACAGGGCAACTAATGAAAAACTGTTTTTT	CASSLYRATNEKLFF
NA	TRBJ2-7	TRBV18	NA	TGTGCCAGCTCCCTGGTCCTCGGCGAGCAGTACTTC	CASSLVLGEQYF
NA	TRBJ1-4	TRBV4-1	NA	TGCGCCAGCAGCCAATATTCCCGGACGGGCGAAAAACTGTTTTTT	CASSQYSRTGEKLFF
few	TRBJ2-1	TRBV6-5	TRBD1	TGTGCCAGCAGTTCCGGGACAGGGTCCTACAATGAGCAGTTCTTC	CASSSGTGSYNEQFF
few	TRBJ1-1	TRBV2	NA	TGTGCCAGCAGTCAACAGGGAGGATGGACTGAAGCTTTCTTT	CASSQQGGWTEAFF
NA	TRBJ2-7	TRBV27	TRBD1	TGTGCCAGCAGTCTATCCACCGGGACAGGGAATCTCTACGAGCAGTACTTC	CASSLSTGTGNLYEQYF
NA	TRBJ2-7	TRBV7-6	NA	TGCGCCAGCAGCCCCGGCCGGGAACGCGAGCAGTACTTC	CASSPGREREQYF
NA	TRBJ2-1	TRBV28	TRBD2	TGTGCCAGCAGCGGACTAGCGGGGGGGCCGGGACTGTTGAGGGAGCAGTTCTTC	CASSGLAGGPGLLREQFF
once	TRBJ1-2	TRBV28	NA	TGTGCCAGCACCTCGGACAGCATCTATGGCTACACCTTC	CASTSDSIYGYTF